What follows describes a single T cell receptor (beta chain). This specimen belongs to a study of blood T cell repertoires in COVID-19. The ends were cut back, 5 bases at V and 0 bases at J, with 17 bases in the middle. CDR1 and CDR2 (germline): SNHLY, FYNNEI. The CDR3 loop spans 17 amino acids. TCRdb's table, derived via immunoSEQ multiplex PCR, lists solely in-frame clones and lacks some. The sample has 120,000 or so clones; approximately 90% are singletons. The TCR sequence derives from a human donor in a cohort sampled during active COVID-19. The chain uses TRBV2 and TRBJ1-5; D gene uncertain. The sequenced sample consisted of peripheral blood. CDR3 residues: CASSQRPETYSNQPQHF. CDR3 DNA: TGTGCCAGCAGTCAAAGACCGGAGACCTATAGCAATCAGCCCCAGCATTTT.